This TCR beta chain came from a study of CD8 T cells in ankylosing spondylitis. The CDR3 extends over 15 amino acids. J gave up 2 bases and V 7 bases, and 11 bases lay outside the gene matches. CDR1 and CDR2 from the germline V gene are LNHDA and SQIVND (reference sequence). Study-wide points: In ankylosing spondylitis blood, a motif of roughly eight highly homologous TCR beta variants appeared characteristic. Reportedly, matched ankylosing spondylitis synovial fluid was significantly enriched for disease-linked clones. CD8+ by phenotype, disease-linked clones were relatively rare in peripheral blood.

As concerns this clonotype: No antigen is known for it.

A single record per CDR3 protein comes from TCRdb applying MiXCR to the 5' RACE reads. The sample holds under 250,000 distinct CDR3 sequences, 25% to 30% seen once. The sample comprised blood, either unsorted or a sorted T cell fraction (not recorded which). This sequence was found in a male donor with ankylosing spondylitis or in good health (not recorded which). The V and J genes are TRBV19 and TRBJ2-7, with TRBD1 matching 7 bases. The CDR3, as DNA: TGTGCCAGTACCCTCAAGACAGGGTCAACCTACGAGCAGTACTTC. Translation gives CASTLKTGSTYEQYF.